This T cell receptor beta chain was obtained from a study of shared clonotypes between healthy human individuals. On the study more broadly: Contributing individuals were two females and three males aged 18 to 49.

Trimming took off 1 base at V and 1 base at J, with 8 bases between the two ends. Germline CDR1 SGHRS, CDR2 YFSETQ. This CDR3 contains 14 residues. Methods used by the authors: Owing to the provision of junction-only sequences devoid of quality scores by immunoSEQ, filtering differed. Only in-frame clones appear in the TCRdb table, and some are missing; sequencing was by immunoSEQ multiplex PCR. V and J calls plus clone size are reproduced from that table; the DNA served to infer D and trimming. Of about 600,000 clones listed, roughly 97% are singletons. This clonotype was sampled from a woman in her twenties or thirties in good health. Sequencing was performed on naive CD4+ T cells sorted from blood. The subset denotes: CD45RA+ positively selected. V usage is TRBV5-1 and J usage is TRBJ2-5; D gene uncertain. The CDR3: CASSLSAAQETQYF. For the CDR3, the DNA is TGCGCCAGCAGCTTGTCGGCGGCCCAAGAGACCCAGTACTTC.